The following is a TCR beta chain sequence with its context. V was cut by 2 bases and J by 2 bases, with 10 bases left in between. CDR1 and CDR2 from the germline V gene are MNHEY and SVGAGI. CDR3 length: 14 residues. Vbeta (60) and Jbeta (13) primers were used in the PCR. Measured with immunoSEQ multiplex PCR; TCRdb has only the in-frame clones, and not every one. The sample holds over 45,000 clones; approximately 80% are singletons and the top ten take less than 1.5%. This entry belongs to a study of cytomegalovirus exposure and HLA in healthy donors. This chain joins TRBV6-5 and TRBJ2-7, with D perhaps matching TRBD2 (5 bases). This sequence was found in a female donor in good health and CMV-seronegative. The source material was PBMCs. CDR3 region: CASSYKFGAYEQYF. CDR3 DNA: TGTGCCAGCAGTTACAAGTTCGGGGCCTACGAGCAGTACTTC.